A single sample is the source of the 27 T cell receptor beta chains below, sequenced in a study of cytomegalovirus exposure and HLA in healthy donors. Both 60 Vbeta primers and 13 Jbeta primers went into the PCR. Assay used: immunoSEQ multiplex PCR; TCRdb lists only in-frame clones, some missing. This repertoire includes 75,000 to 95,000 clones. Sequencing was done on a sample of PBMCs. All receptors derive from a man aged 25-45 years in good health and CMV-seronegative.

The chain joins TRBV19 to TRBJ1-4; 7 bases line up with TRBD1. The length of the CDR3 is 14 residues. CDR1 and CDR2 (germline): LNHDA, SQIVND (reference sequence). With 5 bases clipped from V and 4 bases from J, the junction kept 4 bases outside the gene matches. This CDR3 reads CASSARDSNEKLFF. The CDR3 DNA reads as TGTGCCAGTAGTGCCCGGGACAGTAATGAAAAACTGTTTTTT.

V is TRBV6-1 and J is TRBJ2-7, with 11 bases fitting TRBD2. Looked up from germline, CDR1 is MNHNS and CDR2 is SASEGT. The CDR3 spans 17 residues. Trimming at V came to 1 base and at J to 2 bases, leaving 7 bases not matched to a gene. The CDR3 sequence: CASSEGGLAALPYEQYF. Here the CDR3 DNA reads TGTGCCAGCAGTGAAGGGGGACTAGCGGCGCTACCCTACGAGCAGTACTTC.

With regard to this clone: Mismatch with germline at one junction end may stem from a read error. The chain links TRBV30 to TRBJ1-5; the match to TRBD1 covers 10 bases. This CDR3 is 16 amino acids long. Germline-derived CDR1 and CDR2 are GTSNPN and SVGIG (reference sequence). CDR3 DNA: TGTGCCTGGATCGGGACAGGGGATTTGGGCAATCAGCCCCGGCATTTT. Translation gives CAWIGTGDLGNQPRHF.

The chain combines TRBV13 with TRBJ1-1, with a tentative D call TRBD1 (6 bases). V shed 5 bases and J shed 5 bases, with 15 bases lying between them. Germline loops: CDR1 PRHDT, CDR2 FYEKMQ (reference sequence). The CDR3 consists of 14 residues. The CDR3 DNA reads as TGTGCCAGCAGCCGCCCCAGGGGAGGGACTGAAGCTTTCTTT. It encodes CASSRPRGGTEAFF.

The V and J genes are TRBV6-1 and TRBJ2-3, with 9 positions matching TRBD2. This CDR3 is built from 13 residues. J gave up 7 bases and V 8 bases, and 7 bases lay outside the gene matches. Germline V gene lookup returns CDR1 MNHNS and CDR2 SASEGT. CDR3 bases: TGTGCCAGCCATAGCGGGAGTTTAAATACGCAGTATTTT. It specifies CASHSGSLNTQYF.

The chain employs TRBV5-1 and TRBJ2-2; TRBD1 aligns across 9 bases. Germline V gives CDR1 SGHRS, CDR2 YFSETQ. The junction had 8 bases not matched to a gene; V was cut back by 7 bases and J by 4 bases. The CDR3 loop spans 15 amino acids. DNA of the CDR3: TGCGCCAGCCGCCCGGGACAGGGCATCACCGGGGAGCTGTTTTTT. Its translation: CASRPGQGITGELFF.

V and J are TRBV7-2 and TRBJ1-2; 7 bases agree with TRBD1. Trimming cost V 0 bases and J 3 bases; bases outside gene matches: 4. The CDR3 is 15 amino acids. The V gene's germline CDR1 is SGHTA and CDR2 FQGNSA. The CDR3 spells CASSLASGQDYGYTF. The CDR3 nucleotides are TGTGCCAGCAGCTTAGCATCTGGACAGGACTATGGCTACACCTTC.

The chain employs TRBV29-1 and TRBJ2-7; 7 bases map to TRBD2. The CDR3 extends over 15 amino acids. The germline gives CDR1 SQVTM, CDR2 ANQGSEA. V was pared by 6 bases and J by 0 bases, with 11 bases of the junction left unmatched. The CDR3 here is CSVGGRLSPSYEQYF. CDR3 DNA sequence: TGCAGCGTCGGGGGGAGGCTTTCCCCCTCCTACGAGCAGTACTTC.

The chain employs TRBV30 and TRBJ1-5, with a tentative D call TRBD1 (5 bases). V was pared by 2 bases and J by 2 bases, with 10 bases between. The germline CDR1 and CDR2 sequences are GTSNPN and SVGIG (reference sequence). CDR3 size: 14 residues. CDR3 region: CAWSTTVGNQPQHF. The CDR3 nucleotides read TGTGCCTGGAGTACGACAGTGGGCAATCAGCCCCAGCATTTT.

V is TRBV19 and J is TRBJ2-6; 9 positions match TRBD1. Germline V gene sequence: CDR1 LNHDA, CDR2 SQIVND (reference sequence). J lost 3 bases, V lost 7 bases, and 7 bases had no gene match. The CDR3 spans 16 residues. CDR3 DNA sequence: TGTGCCAGTACTTTGGACAGGGGTTTTGGGGCCAACGTCCTGACTTTC. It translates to CASTLDRGFGANVLTF.

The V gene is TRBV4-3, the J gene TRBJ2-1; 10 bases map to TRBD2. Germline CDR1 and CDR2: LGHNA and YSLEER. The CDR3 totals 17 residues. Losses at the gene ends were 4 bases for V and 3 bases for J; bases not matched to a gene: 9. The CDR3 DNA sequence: TGCGCCAGCAGCCCCTCCTATCTAGCGGGAGACTACAATGAGCAGTTCTTC. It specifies CASSPSYLAGDYNEQFF.

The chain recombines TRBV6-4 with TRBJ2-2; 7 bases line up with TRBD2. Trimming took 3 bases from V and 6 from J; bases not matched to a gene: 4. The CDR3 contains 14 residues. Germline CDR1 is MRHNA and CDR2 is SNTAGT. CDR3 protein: CASSEREIAGELFF. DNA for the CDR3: TGTGCCAGCAGTGAGCGGGAGATCGCCGGGGAGCTGTTTTTT.

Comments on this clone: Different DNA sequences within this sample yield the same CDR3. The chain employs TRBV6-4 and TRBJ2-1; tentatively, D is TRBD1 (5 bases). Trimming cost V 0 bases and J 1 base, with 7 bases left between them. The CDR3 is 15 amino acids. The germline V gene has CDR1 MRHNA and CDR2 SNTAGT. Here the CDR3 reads CASSDSAGSYNEQFF. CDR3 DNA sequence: TGTGCCAGCAGTGACTCGGCAGGGTCCTACAATGAGCAGTTCTTC.

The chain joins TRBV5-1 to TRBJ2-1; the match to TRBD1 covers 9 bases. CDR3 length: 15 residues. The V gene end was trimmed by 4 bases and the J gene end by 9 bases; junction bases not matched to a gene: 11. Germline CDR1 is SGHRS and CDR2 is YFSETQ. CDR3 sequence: CASSPLGTGYSEQFF. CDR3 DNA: TGCGCCAGCAGCCCCTTGGGGACAGGGTATTCTGAGCAGTTCTTC. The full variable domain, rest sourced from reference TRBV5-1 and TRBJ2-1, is KAGVTQTPRYLIKTRGQQVTLSCSPISGHRSVSWYQQTPGQGLQFLFEYFSETQRNKGNFPGRFSGRQFSNSRSEMNVSTLELGDSALYLCASSPLGTGYSEQFFGPGTRLTVL.

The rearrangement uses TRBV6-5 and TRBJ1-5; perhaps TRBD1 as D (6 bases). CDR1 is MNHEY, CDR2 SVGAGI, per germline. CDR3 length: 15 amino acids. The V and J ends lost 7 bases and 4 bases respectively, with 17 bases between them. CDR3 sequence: CASKAAWTANQPQHF. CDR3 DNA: TGTGCCAGCAAGGCAGCTTGGACAGCTAATCAGCCCCAGCATTTT.

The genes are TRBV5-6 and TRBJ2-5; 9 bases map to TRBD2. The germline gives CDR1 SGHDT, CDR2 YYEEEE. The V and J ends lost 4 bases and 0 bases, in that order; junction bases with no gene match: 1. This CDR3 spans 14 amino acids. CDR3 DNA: TGTGCCAGCAGCGGACTAGCGTACCAAGAGACCCAGTACTTC. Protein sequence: CASSGLAYQETQYF.

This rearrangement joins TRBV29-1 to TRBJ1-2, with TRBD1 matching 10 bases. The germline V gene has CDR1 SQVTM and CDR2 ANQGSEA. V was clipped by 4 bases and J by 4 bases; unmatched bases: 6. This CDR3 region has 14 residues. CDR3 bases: TGCAGCGTTGCCGGGACAGGGGCCCTCTATGGCTACACCTTC. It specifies CSVAGTGALYGYTF.

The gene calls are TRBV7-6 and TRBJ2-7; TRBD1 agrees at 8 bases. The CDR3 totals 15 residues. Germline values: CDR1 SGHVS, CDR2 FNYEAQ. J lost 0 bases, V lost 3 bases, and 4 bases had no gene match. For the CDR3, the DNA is TGTGCCAGCAGCTTGGGACAGGCCCCCTCCTACGAGCAGTACTTC. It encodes CASSLGQAPSYEQYF.

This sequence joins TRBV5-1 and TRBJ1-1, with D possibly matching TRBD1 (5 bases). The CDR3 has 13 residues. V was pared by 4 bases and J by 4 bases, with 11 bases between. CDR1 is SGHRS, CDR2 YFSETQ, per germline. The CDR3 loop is CASSPGGGTEAFF. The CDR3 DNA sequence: TGCGCCAGCAGCCCGGGGGGGGGCACTGAAGCTTTCTTT.

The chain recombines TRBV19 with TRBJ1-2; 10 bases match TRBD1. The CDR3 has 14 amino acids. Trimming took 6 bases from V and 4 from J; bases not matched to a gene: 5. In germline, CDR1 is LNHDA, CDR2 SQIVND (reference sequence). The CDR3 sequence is CASSPRTGGYGYTF. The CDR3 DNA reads TGTGCCAGTAGCCCCCGGACAGGGGGCTATGGCTACACCTTC.

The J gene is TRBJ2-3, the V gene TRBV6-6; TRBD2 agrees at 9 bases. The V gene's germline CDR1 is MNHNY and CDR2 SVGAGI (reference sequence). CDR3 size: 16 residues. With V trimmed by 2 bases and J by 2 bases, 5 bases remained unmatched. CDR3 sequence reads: CASSYDPGLATDTQYF. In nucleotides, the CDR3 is TGTGCCAGCAGTTACGATCCGGGACTAGCCACAGATACGCAGTATTTT.

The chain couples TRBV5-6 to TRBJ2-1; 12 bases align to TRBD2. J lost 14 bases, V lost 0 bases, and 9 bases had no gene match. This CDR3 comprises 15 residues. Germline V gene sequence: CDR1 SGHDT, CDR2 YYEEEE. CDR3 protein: CASSLVLAGGPLEFF. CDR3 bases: TGTGCCAGCAGCTTGGTCCTAGCGGGGGGGCCGCTCGAGTTCTTC.

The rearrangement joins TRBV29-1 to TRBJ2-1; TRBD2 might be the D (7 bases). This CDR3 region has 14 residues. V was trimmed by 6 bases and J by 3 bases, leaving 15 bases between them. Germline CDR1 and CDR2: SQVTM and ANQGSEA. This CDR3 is CSVGRGQIYNEQFF. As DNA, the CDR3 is TGCAGCGTGGGGCGGGGGCAGATCTACAATGAGCAGTTCTTC.

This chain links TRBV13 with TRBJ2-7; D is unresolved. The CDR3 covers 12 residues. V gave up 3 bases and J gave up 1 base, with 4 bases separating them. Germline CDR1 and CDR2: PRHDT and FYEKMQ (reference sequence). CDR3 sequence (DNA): TGTGCCAGCAGCTTCGGGTCCTACGAGCAGTACTTC. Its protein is CASSFGSYEQYF.

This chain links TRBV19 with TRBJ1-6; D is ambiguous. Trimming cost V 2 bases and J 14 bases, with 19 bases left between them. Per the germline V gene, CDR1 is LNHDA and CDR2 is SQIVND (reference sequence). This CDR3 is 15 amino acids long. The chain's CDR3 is CASSINYRESVSLHF. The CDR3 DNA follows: TGTGCCAGTAGTATAAATTATCGGGAGAGCGTGTCCCTCCACTTT.

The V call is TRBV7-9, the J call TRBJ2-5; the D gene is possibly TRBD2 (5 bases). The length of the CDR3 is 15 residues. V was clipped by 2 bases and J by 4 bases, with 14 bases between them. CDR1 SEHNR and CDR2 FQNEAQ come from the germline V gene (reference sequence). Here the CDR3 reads CASSLSQGGGETQYF. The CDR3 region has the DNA TGTGCCAGCAGCTTAAGCCAAGGAGGTGGAGAGACCCAGTACTTC.

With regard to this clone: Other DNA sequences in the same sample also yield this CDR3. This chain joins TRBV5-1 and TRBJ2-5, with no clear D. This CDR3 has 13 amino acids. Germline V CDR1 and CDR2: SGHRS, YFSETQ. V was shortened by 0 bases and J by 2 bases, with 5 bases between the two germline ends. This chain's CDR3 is CASSLGQQETQYF. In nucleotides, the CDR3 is TGCGCCAGCAGCTTGGGGCAGCAAGAGACCCAGTACTTC.